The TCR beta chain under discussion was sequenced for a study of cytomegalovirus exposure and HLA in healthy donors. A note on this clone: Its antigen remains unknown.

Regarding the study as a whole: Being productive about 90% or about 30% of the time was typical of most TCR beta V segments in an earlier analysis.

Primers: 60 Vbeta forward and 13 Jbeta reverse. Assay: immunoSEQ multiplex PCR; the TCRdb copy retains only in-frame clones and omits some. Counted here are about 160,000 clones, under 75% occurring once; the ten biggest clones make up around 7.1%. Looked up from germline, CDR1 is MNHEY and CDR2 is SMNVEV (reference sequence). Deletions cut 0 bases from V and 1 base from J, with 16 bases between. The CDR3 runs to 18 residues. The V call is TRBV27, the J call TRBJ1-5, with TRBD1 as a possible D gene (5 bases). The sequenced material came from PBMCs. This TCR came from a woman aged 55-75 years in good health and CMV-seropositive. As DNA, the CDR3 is TGTGCCAGCAGTTTATCAAGGGGTGGGGGGGGGAGCAATCAGCCCCAGCATTTT. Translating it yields CASSLSRGGGGSNQPQHF.